The T cell receptor beta chain under discussion was sequenced for a study of blood T cell repertoires in COVID-19. Methods used by the authors: The assay estimated nucleated cells by amplifying reference gene primers. Generated by immunoSEQ multiplex PCR, the TCRdb table keeps only in-frame clones and is missing some. V and J calls and clone size are those listed in that table; D and trimming were worked out from the DNA. The table shows around 62,000 clones, with more than 70% occurring only once. Trimming removed 1 base from V and 4 bases from J, with 10 bases in between. Germline values: CDR1 GTSNPN, CDR2 SVGIG (reference sequence). CDR3 length: 13 residues.

The V call is TRBV30, the J call TRBJ1-2; D may be TRBD1 (5 bases). The sequenced sample consisted of peripheral blood. The clonotype was recovered from a man between 50 and 59 years old with active COVID-19. CDR3 coding DNA: TGTGCCTGGAGTGGCAGGACACTCTATGGCTACACCTTC. Protein sequence: CAWSGRTLYGYTF.